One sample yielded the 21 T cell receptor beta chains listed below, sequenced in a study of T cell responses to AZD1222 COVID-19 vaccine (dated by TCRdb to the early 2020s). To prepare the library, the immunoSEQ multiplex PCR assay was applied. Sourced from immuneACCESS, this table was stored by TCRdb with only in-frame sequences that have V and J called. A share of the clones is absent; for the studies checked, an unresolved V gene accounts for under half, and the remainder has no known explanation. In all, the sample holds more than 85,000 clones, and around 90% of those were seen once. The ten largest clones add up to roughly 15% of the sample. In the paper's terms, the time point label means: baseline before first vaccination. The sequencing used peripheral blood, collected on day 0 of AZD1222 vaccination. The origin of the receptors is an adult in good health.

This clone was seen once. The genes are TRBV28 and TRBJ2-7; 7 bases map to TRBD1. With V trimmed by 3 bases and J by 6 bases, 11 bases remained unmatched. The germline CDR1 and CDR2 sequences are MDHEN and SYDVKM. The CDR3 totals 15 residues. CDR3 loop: CASSFPQTGQFEQYF. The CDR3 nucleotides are TGTGCCAGCAGTTTCCCCCAGACAGGGCAGTTCGAGCAGTACTTC.

The CDR3 DNA sequence: TGTGCCAGCAGTCCTACAGGGGGTCCCAACTATGGCTACACCTTC. It is translated as CASSPTGGPNYGYTF. V is TRBV2 and J is TRBJ1-2, with TRBD1 matching 8 bases. The junction had 7 bases not matched to a gene; V was cut back by 5 bases and J by 2 bases. The CDR3 covers 15 residues. Germline V gives CDR1 SNHLY, CDR2 FYNNEI.

The CDR3 is CASSLTGSMNTEAFF. The CDR3 bases are TGCGCCAGCAGCCTGACAGGTTCGATGAACACTGAAGCTTTCTTT. The chain uses TRBV5-1 and TRBJ1-1; a weak D match, TRBD1 (6 bases). The V gene lost 4 bases and the J gene lost 0 bases, with 13 bases spanning the gap. The CDR3 is made up of 15 amino acids. Per the germline V gene, CDR1 is SGHRS and CDR2 is YFSETQ.

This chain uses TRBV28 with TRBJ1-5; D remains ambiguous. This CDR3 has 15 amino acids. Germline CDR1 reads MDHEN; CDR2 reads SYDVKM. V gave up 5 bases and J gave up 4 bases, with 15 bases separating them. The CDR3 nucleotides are TGTGCCAGCAGTCTCCCCTTTTTACTAAATCAGCCCCAGCATTTT. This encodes CASSLPFLLNQPQHF.

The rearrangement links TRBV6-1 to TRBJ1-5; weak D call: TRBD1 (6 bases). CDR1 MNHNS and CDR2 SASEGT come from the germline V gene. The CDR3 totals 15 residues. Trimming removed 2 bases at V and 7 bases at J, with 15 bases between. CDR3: CASSELYREGQPQHF. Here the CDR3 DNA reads TGTGCCAGCAGTGAACTCTACAGGGAAGGACAGCCCCAGCATTTT.

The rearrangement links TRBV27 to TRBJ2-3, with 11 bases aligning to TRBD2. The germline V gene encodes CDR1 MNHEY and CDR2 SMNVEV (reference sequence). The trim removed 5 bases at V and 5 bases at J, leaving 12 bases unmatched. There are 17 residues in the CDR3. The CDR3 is CASSPETSGISKDTQYF. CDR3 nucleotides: TGTGCCAGCAGTCCGGAGACTAGCGGGATAAGTAAAGATACGCAGTATTTT.

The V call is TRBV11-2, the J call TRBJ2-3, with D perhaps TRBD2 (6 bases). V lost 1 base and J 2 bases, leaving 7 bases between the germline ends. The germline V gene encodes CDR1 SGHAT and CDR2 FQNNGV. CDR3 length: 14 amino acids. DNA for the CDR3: TGTGCCAGCAGCTTAGTAGCGGACACAGATACGCAGTATTTT. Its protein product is CASSLVADTDTQYF.

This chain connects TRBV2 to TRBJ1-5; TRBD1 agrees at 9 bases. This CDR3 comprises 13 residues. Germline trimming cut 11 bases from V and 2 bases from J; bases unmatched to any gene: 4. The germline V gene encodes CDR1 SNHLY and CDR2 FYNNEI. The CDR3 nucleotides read TGTGCCGGGGGACAGGGAGGCAATCAGCCCCAGCATTTT. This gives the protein CAGGQGGNQPQHF.

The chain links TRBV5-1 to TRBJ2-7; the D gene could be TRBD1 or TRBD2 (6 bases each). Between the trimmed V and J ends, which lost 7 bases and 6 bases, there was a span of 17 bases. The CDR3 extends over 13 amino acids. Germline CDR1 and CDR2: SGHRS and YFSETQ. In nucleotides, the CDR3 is TGCGCCAGCCGCCGTCCGGGGGCCGGCGAGCAGTACTTC. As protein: CASRRPGAGEQYF. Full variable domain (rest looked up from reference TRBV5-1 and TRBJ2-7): KAGVTQTPRYLIKTRGQQVTLSCSPISGHRSVSWYQQTPGQGLQFLFEYFSETQRNKGNFPGRFSGRQFSNSRSEMNVSTLELGDSALYLCASRRPGAGEQYFGPGTRLTVT.

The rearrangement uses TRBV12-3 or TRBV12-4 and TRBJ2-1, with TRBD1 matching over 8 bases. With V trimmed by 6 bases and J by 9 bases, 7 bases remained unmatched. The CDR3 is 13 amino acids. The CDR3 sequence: CASSRQGKGEQFF. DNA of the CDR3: TGTGCCAGCAGCCGACAGGGGAAGGGTGAGCAGTTCTTC.

Here the CDR3 reads CASQGSDRGGSPLHF. CDR3 sequence (DNA): TGTGCCAGCCAAGGTTCGGACAGGGGAGGATCACCCCTCCACTTT. The chain couples TRBV2 to TRBJ1-6; 9 bases line up with TRBD1. The CDR3 runs to 15 residues. Trimming at V came to 8 bases and at J to 10 bases, leaving 12 bases not matched to a gene. CDR1 and CDR2 (germline): SNHLY, FYNNEI.

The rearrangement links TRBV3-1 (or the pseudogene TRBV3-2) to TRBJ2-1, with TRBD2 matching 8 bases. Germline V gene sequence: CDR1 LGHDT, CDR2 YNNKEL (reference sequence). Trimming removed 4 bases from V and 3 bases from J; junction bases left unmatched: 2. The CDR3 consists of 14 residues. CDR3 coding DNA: TGTGCCAGCAGCCCAACTAGCGGCTACAATGAGCAGTTCTTC. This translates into CASSPTSGYNEQFF.

Here the CDR3 reads CSVALDRSNQPQHF. The DNA for the CDR3 is TGCAGCGTTGCTCTGGACAGGAGCAATCAGCCCCAGCATTTT. The rearrangement uses TRBV29-1 and TRBJ1-5; 7 nucleotides agree with TRBD1. Germline CDR1 SQVTM, CDR2 ANQGSEA. The CDR3 has 14 amino acids. Trimming removed 4 bases from V and 1 base from J; junction bases left unmatched: 4. Drawing the rest from reference TRBV29-1 and TRBJ1-5, the complete variable domain is SAVISQKPSRDICQRGTSLTIQCQVDSQVTMMFWYRQQPGQSLTLIATANQGSEATYESGFVIDKFPISRPNLTFSTLTVSNMSPEDSSIYLCSVALDRSNQPQHFGDGTRLSIL.

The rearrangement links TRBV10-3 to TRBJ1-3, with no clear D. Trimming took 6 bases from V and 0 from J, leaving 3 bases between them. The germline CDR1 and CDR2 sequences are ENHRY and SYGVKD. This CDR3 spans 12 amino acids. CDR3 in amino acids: CAIRDSGNTIYF. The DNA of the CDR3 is TGTGCCATCAGGGACTCTGGAAACACCATATATTTT.

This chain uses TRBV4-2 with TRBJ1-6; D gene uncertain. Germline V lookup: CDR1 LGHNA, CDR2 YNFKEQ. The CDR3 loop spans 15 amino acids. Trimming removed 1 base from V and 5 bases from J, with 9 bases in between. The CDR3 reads CASSQGRPDNSPLHF. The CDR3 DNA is TGTGCCAGCAGCCAAGGGAGGCCGGATAATTCACCCCTCCACTTT.

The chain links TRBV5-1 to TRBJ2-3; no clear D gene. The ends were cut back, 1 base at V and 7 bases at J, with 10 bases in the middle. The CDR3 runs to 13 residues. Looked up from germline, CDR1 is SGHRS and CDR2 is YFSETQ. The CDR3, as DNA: TGCGCCAGCAGCTTGTCCAGCAGATATACGCAGTATTTT. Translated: CASSLSSRYTQYF.

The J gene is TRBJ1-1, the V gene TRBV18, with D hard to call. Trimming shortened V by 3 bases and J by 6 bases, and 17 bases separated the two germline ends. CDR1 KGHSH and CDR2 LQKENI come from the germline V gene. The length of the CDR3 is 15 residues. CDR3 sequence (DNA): TGTGCCAGCTCACCGCTCCGGGCCAAGATCGCTGAAGCTTTCTTT. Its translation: CASSPLRAKIAEAFF.

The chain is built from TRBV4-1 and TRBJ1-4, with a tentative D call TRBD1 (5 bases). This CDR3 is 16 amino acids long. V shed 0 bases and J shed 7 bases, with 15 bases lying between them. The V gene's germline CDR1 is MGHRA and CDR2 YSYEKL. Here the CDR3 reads CASSQEFTGRGEKLFF. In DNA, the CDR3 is TGCGCCAGCAGCCAAGAGTTCACGGGGCGGGGTGAAAAACTGTTTTTT.

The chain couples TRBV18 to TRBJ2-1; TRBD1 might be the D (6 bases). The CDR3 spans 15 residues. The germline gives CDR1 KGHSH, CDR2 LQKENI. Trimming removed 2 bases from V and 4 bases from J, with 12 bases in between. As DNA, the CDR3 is TGTGCCAGCTCACCAGGCTGGCAGGGGTACAATGAGCAGTTCTTC. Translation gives CASSPGWQGYNEQFF.

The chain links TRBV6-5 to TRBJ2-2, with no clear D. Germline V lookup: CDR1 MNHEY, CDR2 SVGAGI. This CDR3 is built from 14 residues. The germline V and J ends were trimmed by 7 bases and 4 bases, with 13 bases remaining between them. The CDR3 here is CASMPLLGTGELFF. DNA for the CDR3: TGTGCCAGCATGCCACTTCTGGGCACCGGGGAGCTGTTTTTT.

Written as DNA, the CDR3 is TGTGCCAGCTCACCACCAGGGCTTTCTCCCTATGGCTACACCTTC. This encodes CASSPPGLSPYGYTF. V usage is TRBV18 and J usage is TRBJ1-2; D uncertain. V was trimmed by 0 bases and J by 4 bases, leaving 12 bases between them. CDR3 length equals 15 residues. The germline V gene has CDR1 KGHSH and CDR2 LQKENI.